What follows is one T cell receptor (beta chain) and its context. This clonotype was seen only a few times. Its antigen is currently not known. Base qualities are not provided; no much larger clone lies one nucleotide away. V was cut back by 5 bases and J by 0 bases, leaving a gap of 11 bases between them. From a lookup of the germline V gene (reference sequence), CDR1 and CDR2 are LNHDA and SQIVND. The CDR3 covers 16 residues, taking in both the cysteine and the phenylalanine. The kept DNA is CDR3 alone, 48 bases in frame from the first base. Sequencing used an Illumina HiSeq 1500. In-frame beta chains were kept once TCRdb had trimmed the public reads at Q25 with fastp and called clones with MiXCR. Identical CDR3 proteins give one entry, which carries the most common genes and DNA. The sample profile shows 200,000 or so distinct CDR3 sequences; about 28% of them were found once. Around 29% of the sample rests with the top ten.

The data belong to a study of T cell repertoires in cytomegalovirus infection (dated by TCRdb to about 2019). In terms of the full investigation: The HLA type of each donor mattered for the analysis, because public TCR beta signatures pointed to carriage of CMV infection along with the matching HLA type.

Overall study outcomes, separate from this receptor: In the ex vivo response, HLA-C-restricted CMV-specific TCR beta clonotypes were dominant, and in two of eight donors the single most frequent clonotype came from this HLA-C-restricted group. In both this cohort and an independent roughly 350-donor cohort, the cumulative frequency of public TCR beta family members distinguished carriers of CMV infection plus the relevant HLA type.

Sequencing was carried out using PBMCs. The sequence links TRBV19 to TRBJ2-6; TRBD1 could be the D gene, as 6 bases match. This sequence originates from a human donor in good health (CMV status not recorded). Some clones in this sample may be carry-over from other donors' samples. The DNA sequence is TGTGCCAGTAGTTCACAGGGACCCTCTGGGGCCAACGTCCTGACTTTC. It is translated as CASSSQGPSGANVLTF. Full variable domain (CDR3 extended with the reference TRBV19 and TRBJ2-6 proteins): DGGITQSPKYLFRKEGQNVTLSCEQNLNHDAMYWYRQDPGQGLRLIYYSQIVNDFQKGDIAEGYSVSREKKESFPLTVTSAQKNPTAFYLCASSSQGPSGANVLTFGAGSRLTVL.